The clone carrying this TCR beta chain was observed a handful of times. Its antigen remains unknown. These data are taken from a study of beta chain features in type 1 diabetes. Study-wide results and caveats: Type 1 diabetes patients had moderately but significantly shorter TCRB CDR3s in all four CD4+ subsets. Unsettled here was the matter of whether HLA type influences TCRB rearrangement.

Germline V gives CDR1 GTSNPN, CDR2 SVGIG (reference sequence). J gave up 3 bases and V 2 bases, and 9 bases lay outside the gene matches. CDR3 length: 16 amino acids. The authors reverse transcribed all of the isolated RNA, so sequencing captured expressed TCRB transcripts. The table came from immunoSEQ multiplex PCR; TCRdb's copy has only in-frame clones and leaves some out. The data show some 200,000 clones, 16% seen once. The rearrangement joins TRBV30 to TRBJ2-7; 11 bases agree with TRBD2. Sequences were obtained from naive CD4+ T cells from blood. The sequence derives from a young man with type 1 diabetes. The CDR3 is CAWSPAGTSGNYEQYF. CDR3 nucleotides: TGTGCCTGGAGTCCCGCCGGGACTAGCGGTAACTACGAGCAGTACTTC.